Below, 26 T cell receptor beta chains from the same sample are listed, as sequenced in a study of PD-1 blockade in classical Hodgkin lymphoma. The table came from immunoSEQ multiplex PCR; TCRdb's copy has only in-frame clones and leaves some out. The sample shows roughly 4,000 clones, 72% of them seen only once. Time point defined: cycle 4 day 1 (C4D1), after 6 weeks of nivolumab. The patients all showed relapse after autologous stem cell transplantation, while their brentuximab vedotin exposure varied. Magnetic negative selection of thawed PBMCs yielded the CD8+ T cells. The sample in question was CD8+ T cells from blood, obtained before the fourth cycle of nivolumab. All receptors come from a human donor with classical Hodgkin lymphoma.

This clone occurred a few times. The V and J genes are TRBV7-8 and TRBJ1-3; D is ambiguous. This CDR3 has 13 amino acids. From germline, CDR1 is SGHVS and CDR2 FQNEAQ. The germline V and J ends were trimmed by 5 bases and 0 bases, with 5 bases remaining between them. The CDR3 coding sequence is TGTGCCAGCAGCCGGGACTCTGGAAACACCATATATTTT. Its translation: CASSRDSGNTIYF.

This clone was seen a handful of times. The rearrangement uses TRBV29-1 and TRBJ2-1; a possible D gene is TRBD1 (5 bases). The V and J ends lost 8 bases and 4 bases respectively, with 12 bases between them. Germline V gene data show CDR1 as SQVTM and CDR2 as ANQGSEA. The CDR3 has 12 residues. The CDR3 sequence: CSTYSGYNEQFF. The CDR3, as DNA: TGCAGCACCTACTCAGGGTACAATGAGCAGTTCTTC.

This clone qualifies as large. V and J are TRBV5-1 and TRBJ2-1; D is tentatively TRBD1 or TRBD2 (5 bases each). The CDR3 is made up of 16 amino acids. Per the germline V gene, CDR1 is SGHRS and CDR2 is YFSETQ. Between the trimmed V and J ends, which lost 0 bases and 2 bases, there was a span of 12 bases. This CDR3 reads CASSLEGWGTYNEQFF. The CDR3 coding sequence is TGCGCCAGCAGCTTGGAAGGCTGGGGGACCTACAATGAGCAGTTCTTC.

This rearrangement joins TRBV6-1 to TRBJ1-1; D possibly corresponds to TRBD1 (5 bases). This CDR3 spans 14 amino acids. Germline CDR1 is MNHNS and CDR2 is SASEGT. V was pared by 3 bases and J by 6 bases, with 14 bases between. CDR3 loop: CASSDQVGVAEAFF. CDR3 bases: TGTGCCAGCAGTGATCAGGTAGGGGTTGCTGAAGCTTTCTTT.

The chain joins TRBV13 to TRBJ2-2; 8 nucleotides match TRBD1. CDR1 and CDR2 (germline): PRHDT, FYEKMQ (reference sequence). The CDR3 length is 16 residues. Trimming took 5 bases from V and 4 from J; bases not matched to a gene: 9. The CDR3, as DNA: TGTGCCAGCAGCCTCCTGACAGGGGAGACCACCGGGGAGCTGTTTTTT. This translates into CASSLLTGETTGELFF.

This clone was picked up a small number of times. The V and J genes are TRBV19 and TRBJ2-1, with TRBD1 identical over 8 bases. This CDR3 has 14 amino acids. CDR1 is LNHDA, CDR2 SQIVND, per germline (reference sequence). V was pared by 1 base and J by 9 bases, with 5 bases of the junction left unmatched. In nucleotides, the CDR3 is TGTGCCAGTAGTATAGTCCAGGGGGCGAGTGAGCAGTTCTTC. This translates into CASSIVQGASEQFF.

The V gene is TRBV9, the J gene TRBJ2-5; possibly TRBD1 for D (5 bases). The J call may not be correct, given that the DNA end is closer to TRBJ2-7. Per germline, CDR1 SGDLS and CDR2 YYNGEE. This CDR3 comprises 14 residues. The CDR3 bases are TGTGCCAGCAGCGAGGGGTGGGTTGCCTACGAGCAGTACTTC. The encoded protein is CASSEGWVAYEQYF.

This clone is hyperexpanded by share. This sequence joins TRBV11-2 and TRBJ2-7, with a possible D match to TRBD2 (6 bases). CDR3 length: 15 amino acids. The ends were cut back, 5 bases at V and 2 bases at J, with 16 bases in the middle. Looked up from germline, CDR1 is SGHAT and CDR2 is FQNNGV. Here the CDR3 DNA reads TGTGCCAGCAGCCTACTAGGAGGGGCGACCTACGAGCAGTACTTC. Its protein product is CASSLLGGATYEQYF.

The chain links TRBV29-1 to TRBJ1-3; TRBD1 matches 9 bases. The CDR3 is made up of 15 amino acids. Trimming cost V 2 bases and J 2 bases; bases outside gene matches: 4. CDR1 SQVTM and CDR2 ANQGSEA come from the germline V gene. The chain's CDR3 is CSVEIGTGPGNTIYF. In DNA form, the CDR3 reads TGCAGCGTTGAAATTGGGACAGGGCCTGGAAACACCATATATTTT.

A few counts support this clone. The genes are TRBV6-6 and TRBJ1-2; D unresolved. The germline V and J ends were trimmed by 8 bases and 2 bases, with 9 bases remaining between them. Germline CDR1 reads MNHNY; CDR2 reads SVGAGI (reference sequence). This CDR3 contains 12 residues. CDR3 in amino acids: CASFLGNYGYTF. In DNA, the CDR3 is TGTGCCAGCTTTTTGGGGAACTATGGCTACACCTTC.

The chain recombines TRBV4-3 with TRBJ2-3; TRBD2 matches 8 bases. The CDR3 covers 18 residues. Germline-derived CDR1 and CDR2 are LGHNA and YSLEER. Germline trimming cut 3 bases from V and 4 bases from J; bases unmatched to any gene: 15. The CDR3 nucleotides are TGCGCCAGCAGCCACGGGGTGAGCGGGAGTAGGTTGGCAGATACGCAGTATTTT. It codes for CASSHGVSGSRLADTQYF.

This clone turned up a few times. J is TRBJ2-7 and V is TRBV6-6; TRBD1 is a possible D gene (5 bases). The length of the CDR3 is 13 residues. Germline CDR1 and CDR2: MNHNY and SVGAGI (reference sequence). V dropped 4 bases and J dropped 2 bases, with 9 bases sitting between them. The DNA of the CDR3 is TGTGCCAGCAGTTCTCAAGGGGCCTACGAGCAGTACTTC. Amino acids: CASSSQGAYEQYF.

This clone was observed a few times. This chain uses TRBV6-4 with TRBJ2-2; D is unresolved. CDR1 is MRHNA, CDR2 SNTAGT, per germline. Trimming took off 2 bases at V and 6 bases at J, with 7 bases between the two ends. The CDR3 runs to 13 residues. CDR3 coding DNA: TGTGCCAGCAGTGACAGGGCGGCCGGGGAGCTGTTTTTT. Translated: CASSDRAAGELFF.

J is TRBJ2-5 and V is TRBV7-9; 11 bases align to TRBD1. Germline CDR1 reads SEHNR; CDR2 reads FQNEAQ (reference sequence). Trimming cost V 2 bases and J 6 bases; bases outside gene matches: 5. The length of the CDR3 is 15 residues. CDR3 sequence (DNA): TGTGCCAGCAGCTTACCCCGGGACAGGGGGAAGACCCAGTACTTC. It translates to CASSLPRDRGKTQYF. The full variable domain, rest sourced from reference TRBV7-9 and TRBJ2-5, is DTGVSQNPRHKITKRGQNVTFRCDPISEHNRLYWYRQTLGQGPEFLTYFQNEAQLEKSRLLSDRFSAERPKGSFSTLEIQRTEQGDSAMYLCASSLPRDRGKTQYFGPGTRLLVL.

This clone was counted a few times. The V gene is TRBV7-6, the J gene TRBJ2-5, with D possibly being TRBD2 (6 bases). From germline, CDR1 is SGHVS and CDR2 FNYEAQ. Deletions cut 6 bases from V and 5 bases from J, with 19 bases between. The CDR3 consists of 15 residues. CDR3 nucleotide sequence: TGTGCCAGCAGGGAAACCGGGGGAGTAGAGGAGACCCAGTACTTC. Protein sequence: CASRETGGVEETQYF.

This clone came up once. The rearrangement joins TRBV10-2 to TRBJ1-5; TRBD1 matches at 7 bases. After removal of 6 bases from V and 9 bases from J, the junction contained 11 bases not matched to a gene. Germline V CDR1 and CDR2: WSHSY, SAAADI. The CDR3 extends over 14 amino acids. CDR3 loop: CASREGQVPWPQHF. The CDR3 coding sequence is TGCGCCAGCAGAGAAGGACAGGTTCCGTGGCCCCAGCATTTT.

This clone was counted a few times. J is TRBJ1-1 and V is TRBV11-2; 7 bases fit TRBD1. Germline V lookup: CDR1 SGHAT, CDR2 FQNNGV. The CDR3 extends over 15 amino acids. Trimming removed 6 bases from V and 3 bases from J; junction bases left unmatched: 10. The CDR3 loop is CASSIGGALYTEAFF. The CDR3, as DNA: TGTGCCAGCAGTATAGGGGGCGCATTGTACACTGAAGCTTTCTTT. The whole variable domain, remainder taken from reference TRBV11-2 and TRBJ1-1, is EAGVAQSPRYKIIEKRQSVAFWCNPISGHATLYWYQQILGQGPKLLIQFQNNGVVDDSQLPKDRFSAERLKGVDSTLKIQPAKLEDSAVYLCASSIGGALYTEAFFGQGTRLTVV.

This clone was counted between two and nine times. V is TRBV28 and J is TRBJ1-1, with 8 bases that match TRBD1. Germline V gene sequence: CDR1 MDHEN, CDR2 SYDVKM. This CDR3 region has 15 residues. V shed 8 bases and J 0 bases; nucleotides not matched to a gene: 8. The CDR3 loop is CASSGGAGLNTEAFF. CDR3 sequence (DNA): TGTGCCAGCTCAGGGGGCGCGGGTTTGAACACTGAAGCTTTCTTT.

V is TRBV5-6 and J is TRBJ2-7, with 9 nucleotides matching TRBD1. Looked up from germline, CDR1 is SGHDT and CDR2 is YYEEEE. This CDR3 spans 16 amino acids. The V and J ends lost 3 bases and 2 bases, in that order; junction bases with no gene match: 9. In nucleotides, the CDR3 is TGTGCCAGCAGCTCCGACCGGGACAGGGCGACCTACGAGCAGTACGTC. This codes for CASSSDRDRATYEQYV.

This clone has more than one count but fewer than ten. The chain recombines TRBV4-1 with TRBJ1-2; D call uncertain. Germline CDR1 and CDR2: MGHRA and YSYEKL. Trimming shortened V by 3 bases and J by 4 bases, and 12 bases separated the two germline ends. CDR3 length: 14 residues. The CDR3 DNA reads TGCGCCAGCAGCCAGCCGCCTCGGAGCTATGGCTACACCTTC. Its protein product is CASSQPPRSYGYTF.

V gene TRBV14 combines with J gene TRBJ2-5; 9 bases align to TRBD2. Losses at the gene ends were 4 bases for V and 1 base for J; bases not matched to a gene: 7. This CDR3 comprises 16 residues. Germline V lookup: CDR1 SGHDN, CDR2 FVKESK. The CDR3 region has the DNA TGTGCCAGCAGCCCAGGGGCGGGAGGGCCCCAAGAGACCCAGTACTTC. The encoded protein is CASSPGAGGPQETQYF.

The chain couples TRBV20-1 to TRBJ1-2; possible D gene TRBD1, 5 bases. The V and J ends lost 5 bases and 7 bases respectively, with 8 bases between them. This CDR3 spans 10 amino acids. In germline, CDR1 is DFQATT, CDR2 SNEGSKA (reference sequence). CDR3 residues: CSAWGGGYTF. The CDR3 nucleotides read TGCAGTGCTTGGGGGGGTGGCTACACCTTC.

This clone has more than one count but fewer than ten. The chain uses TRBV19 and TRBJ2-7, with 10 bases aligning to TRBD2. Germline V CDR1 and CDR2: LNHDA, SQIVND (reference sequence). V gave up 5 bases and J gave up 2 bases; unmatched junction bases: 9. CDR3 size: 16 residues. CDR3 residues: CASSLASGSGAYEQYF. CDR3 bases: TGTGCCAGTAGTTTGGCTAGCGGGAGTGGAGCCTACGAGCAGTACTTC.

This clone was seen just once. The CDR3 DNA is TGTGCCAGCAGCTTAGCGCTAGCGGGAGGGTACGAGCAGTACTTC. It codes for CASSLALAGGYEQYF. The rearrangement uses TRBV7-2 and TRBJ2-7; the match to TRBD2 covers 12 bases. The V gene end was trimmed by 0 bases and the J gene end by 4 bases; junction bases not matched to a gene: 1. Germline lookup yields CDR1 SGHTA and CDR2 FQGNSA. CDR3 length: 15 residues.

The chain combines TRBV10-3 with TRBJ2-7; the match to TRBD1 covers 9 bases. Germline V gives CDR1 ENHRY, CDR2 SYGVKD. Losses at the gene ends were 8 bases for V and 6 bases for J; bases not matched to a gene: 5. The CDR3 is made up of 12 amino acids. CDR3 residues: CAISRGQGEQYV. The CDR3 DNA is TGTGCCATCTCCAGGGGACAGGGCGAGCAGTACGTC.

Judged by abundance, this clone is medium-sized. At one of its ends the junction is not consistent with the germline gene, which may arise from a read error. The chain recombines TRBV9 with TRBJ1-6; perhaps TRBD1 as D (6 bases). The CDR3 has 15 residues. Germline assignment: CDR1 SGDLS and CDR2 YYNGEE. This CDR3 is CASSAPNSVVPQGRF. CDR3 nucleotide sequence: TGTGCCAGCAGCGCCCCCAATTCCGTCGTACCTCAGGGGCGCTTT.